A single sample is the source of the 2 T cell receptor beta chains below, sequenced in a study of radiation and T cells in renal cell carcinoma. Time point in this sample: blood 2 weeks post-SBRT. Indicated treatment: 15 Gy SBRT to primary tumor, nephrectomy 4 weeks later. Profiled with immunoSEQ multiplex PCR; TCRdb holds only in-frame clones, not every one. The sample includes 120,000 or so clones, 81% of them seen just once. The source material was blood, sampled from a patient whose treatment included radiotherapy and nephrectomy. The receptor set was obtained from a man aged 50 to 60 with renal cell carcinoma.

V usage is TRBV5-1 and J usage is TRBJ2-5, with 11 bases that match TRBD1. Germline CDR1 and CDR2: SGHRS and YFSETQ. J was trimmed by 5 bases and V by 4 bases; bases with no gene match: 7. The CDR3 covers 15 residues. DNA of the CDR3: TGCGCCAGCAGCCCCGGACAGGGGGCGGCGGAGACCCAGTACTTC. Amino acids: CASSPGQGAAETQYF.

The table lists this clone with a count of one. This chain links TRBV19 with TRBJ2-3; D gene ambiguous. Germline loops: CDR1 LNHDA, CDR2 SQIVND (reference sequence). This CDR3 is 12 amino acids long. V shed 5 bases and J shed 3 bases, with 6 bases lying between them. CDR3 coding DNA: TGTGCCAGTAGTTTTGGTACAGATACGCAGTATTTT. Its protein product is CASSFGTDTQYF. Together with reference TRBV19 and TRBJ2-3, the CDR3 gives the full variable domain: DGGITQSPKYLFRKEGQNVTLSCEQNLNHDAMYWYRQDPGQGLRLIYYSQIVNDFQKGDIAEGYSVSREKKESFPLTVTSAQKNPTAFYLCASSFGTDTQYFGPGTRLTVL.